This paragraph covers one T cell receptor beta chain sequence. This clone's antigen is unknown. Per-nucleotide qualities are absent, and no much larger clonotype sits a single base away. In total, roughly 670 healthy bone marrow donors made up the cohort. Cohort members were all nominally healthy when sampled, although unrecorded immune exposures were likely present. The donor tested CMV seropositive and was one of the 289 seropositive cohort members. Every donor gave a peripheral blood sample, and the peripheral blood mononuclear cells from that sample were used for TCR beta sequencing. The Qiagen DNeasy Blood Extraction Kit was used to extract genomic DNA from the blood cell samples. These data belong to a study of cytomegalovirus exposure and HLA in healthy donors (dated by TCRdb to about 2017). For the wider study: In an earlier analysis of about 560 of the donors, roughly 300 Gb of sequence data and roughly 100 million unique TCR beta sequences from roughly 190 million T cells were reported. A separate validation cohort of 100 to 150 different subjects was used in addition to the 666-subject first cohort. Among the approximately 400 genotyped donors, around 81% belonged to the genetic ancestry cluster associated with self-reported Caucasian donors. The later analysis used no new phenotypic data to find candidate immune exposures, relying instead on TCR beta sequences and their occurrence across donors. HLA typing included class I and class II loci at four-digit resolution. The study combined high-throughput TCR immunosequencing, statistical association of individual TCRs with disease status, and machine learning to predict cytomegalovirus infection status. Across 300 to 500 genotyped donors of the cohort, an average of about 220,000 unique TCR beta nucleotide sequences per donor were sequenced, and roughly a sixth of those sequences were non-productive. A later analysis re-examined previously published TCR beta repertoires from more than 650 donors and added high-resolution HLA genotyping to investigate patterns of TCR occurrence. Using immunosequencing, the study profiled T cell repertoires from fewer than 850 subjects and related those repertoires to cytomegalovirus serostatus. Several DR-DQ haplotypes were treated as single units for association and clustering because of strong linkage in the cohort. Typing coverage differed by locus: A, B, C, DRB1 and DQB1 were typed in roughly 620-640 donors, DQA1 in about 510, DPA1 in around 610, and DPB1 in approximately 450. In an earlier analysis of roughly 580 of the donors, high-throughput TCR beta sequencing was used to judge whether each TCR beta V gene segment behaved as functional or pseudogenic. Donor age, sex, ethnicity and CMV serostatus were compiled alongside the repertoire data. The aim of the study was to test whether cataloging public T cell receptors could identify signatures of past pathogen exposure. Approximately 300 gigabases of sequencing data and 75 million to 85 million unique TCR sequences made up an early release that covered under 750 HLA-typed donors. Genome-wide SNP genotypes for about 55% of the roughly 670 donors were used in a later genetic analysis, which treated that subset as a discovery cohort. Every repertoire in the discovery cohort had been generated on one and the same sequencing platform. The study at large found these results: Assigning TCR associations to individual alleles was difficult when HLA alleles, especially DR and DQ, strongly co-occurred. At a false discovery rate of 0.05, a later analysis linked some 18,000 TCR beta sequences to specific HLA alleles. In a later analysis, HLA-associated TCR beta chains were found to be more clonally expanded and to have lower generation probabilities than equally common non-associated chains. In the study, about 150 TCR beta chains were listed as associated with cytomegalovirus. In a later analysis, the rate of TCR association differed among HLA loci, with DRB1 alleles having the most associated TCRs and HLA-C alleles having the fewest. In an earlier analysis of 587 of the donors, most TCR beta V segments appeared in productive rearrangements about 87% or about 30% of the time, broadly matching IMGT annotations. Sequencing depth was assumed to be roughly uniform across donors in the presence/absence analyses, though that assumption may not hold. A later analysis reported that several top co-occurrence clusters appeared linked to parvovirus B19, influenza, CMV and Epstein-Barr virus. A cluster of highly shared sequence variants was judged likely to be a technical artifact of the sequencing pipeline. The classifier was reported to diagnose cytomegalovirus status with high specificity and sensitivity in both the original cohort and the validation cohort. V-gene and J-gene trimming of TCR beta chains was associated with a missense DCLRE1C variant in a later genetic analysis, and the association was replicated in an independent cohort. Because HLA typing was missing for some donors at each locus, association tests included only the typed subset. Because counts were too low, 15 or so rarely observed V segments, including chromosome 9 orphons, were excluded from the earlier analysis of roughly 580 of the donors. Across donors, most TCR sequences were observed very rarely, whereas some public TCRs were present in many individuals. A further reported finding was that TCR beta sequences accurately predicted the HLA-A and HLA-B alleles for most subjects in the first cohort. A few of the identified cytomegalovirus-associated TCR beta chains were confirmed in vitro to be specific for cytomegalovirus antigens. The only immune exposure information available for the cohort was CMV serostatus. Compared with the approximately 720-donor mean, donors in an Asian-associated ancestry cluster had fewer N-insertions in productive TCRs, according to a later genetic analysis. A later analysis found that most CMV-associated TCR beta chains appeared HLA-restricted, with HLA associations seemingly driven largely by CMV exposure. In this cohort, only TCR beta chains were sequenced, and detectable features were limited by the absence of alpha or paired-chain data. Correlated functional status among segregating V segments might be attributable to linkage disequilibrium, but an unknown experimental factor could not be ruled out. The authors suggested that the approach could potentially be extended to other disease states and immunological phenotypes.

Libraries were built with the immunoSEQ multiplex PCR assay. For the multiplex PCR, a mixture combining 60 forward primers for TCR Vbeta segments and 13 reverse primers for TCR Jbeta segments was used. The CDR3 region of rearranged TCR beta genes was amplified from genomic DNA with a multiplex PCR assay. The Illumina HiSeq System was used to sequence the amplified TCR beta libraries as 87-base-pair reads. As for how the authors treated the data: A later analysis tallied 75 million to 85 million unique TCR beta chains across the 610 or so repertoires, and about 10 million of those chains were shared by two or more donors. A nearest-neighbor algorithm error-corrected the raw reads and collapsed the reads into unique sequences, merging closely related sequences to remove PCR and sequencing errors. To assign V, D and J gene segments, CDR3 sequences were aligned to IMGT reference sequences. For a sequence to be retained, a match of at least six nucleotides to both a V gene segment and a J gene segment was required. Rearrangements were classified as productive when the CDR3 lacked stop codons and remained in frame with V and J, and all other rearrangements were classified as non-productive. CDR3 was defined according to IMGT convention as the region running from the second conserved V-encoded cysteine to the conserved J-encoded phenylalanine. The earlier analysis of 500 to 750 of the donors excluded any sequence lacking an unambiguous match to a single V gene segment. In an earlier analysis of 500 to 750 of the donors, V segments were called functional above 56.7% productive rearrangements and were called segregating when the between-donor standard deviation exceeded 5%. A statistical classification framework was developed to diagnose cytomegalovirus status using the catalog of TCR beta chain sequences. A later analysis assigned V and J genes by comparing TCR nucleotide sequences with IMGT/GENE-DB human TR gene sequences. The TCRdist pipeline was used in a later analysis to assign CDR3 sequences and most-parsimonious VDJ recombination scenarios. In a later analysis, each TCR beta chain was defined by its CDR3 amino acid sequence together with its V-gene family, and reads without a unique V-gene family were excluded. In a later analysis, 550 to 650 highly shared, low-generation-probability nucleotide sequences were removed to address suspected cross-contamination and a sequencing artifact. In a later analysis, a clonal expansion index was calculated for each public chain from normalized within-repertoire ranks of inferred template counts. Generation probabilities in a later analysis came from a VDJ recombination model fitted to out-of-frame rearrangements, and those results were checked against IGoR. Hypergeometric tests were used in a later analysis to score TCR-TCR, TCR-HLA and TCR-CMV co-occurrence, with a repertoire-size bias correction applied to the TCR pairs. False discovery rates were estimated in a later analysis by permuting HLA or CMV assignments 20 times. In a later analysis, co-occurring TCRs were grouped with DBSCAN, and TCRdist sequence similarity was added when clustering was performed within HLA-allele-positive subsets. Co-occurrence clustering excluded repertoires with fewer than 30,000 or more than 120,000 public chains, plus five with anomalous nucleotide sharing. Held by TCRdb, this immuneACCESS table contains in-frame sequences only and omits some clones. Under half of the omission traces to an unresolved V gene where checked; the cause of the rest is unknown. V and J calls and clone size come straight from that table; D and trimming were deduced from the DNA. The table for this sample lists 150,000 or so clones; around 83% of them were counted only once. The top ten hold roughly 6.5% of the sample.

The sequence was collected from a man between 45 and 60 years old in good health and CMV-seropositive. The sequencing sample was made of PBMCs.

The nucleotide sequence is TGTGCCAGCAGCTTTTTCTTACTCGATGAAGCTTTCTTT. This gives the protein CASSFFLLDEAFF. The chain couples TRBV5-5 to TRBJ1-1; no D segment can be confidently identified. The CDR3 numbers 13 residues from cysteine through phenylalanine. Just the 39-base CDR3 DNA is kept, in frame starting at base 1. CDR1 and CDR2, looked up from the germline V gene (reference sequence), are SGHKS and YYEKEE. The germline ends are 12 bases apart after V is trimmed by 2 bases and J by 7 bases.